Given below is one T cell receptor (beta chain) in context. What it binds is unknown. This specimen belongs to a study of cytomegalovirus exposure and HLA in healthy donors. At sampling all donors were nominally healthy, likely with unrecorded immune exposures. Trimming took off 1 base at V and 5 bases at J, with 12 bases between the two ends. The CDR3 has 14 amino acids. Germline V lookup: CDR1 SGHNT, CDR2 YYREEE (reference sequence). The study, taken as a whole, reports: Later analysis placed DRB1 highest and HLA-C lowest in TCR association rates, which differed by HLA locus. V- and J-gene trimming of TCR beta was linked (in a later analysis) to a missense DCLRE1C variant. According to the study, 160 or so TCR beta chains were cytomegalovirus-associated.

Primers included in the PCR were 60 Vbeta and 13 Jbeta primers. Some clones are missing from TCRdb's copy, which holds only in-frame ones; the method was immunoSEQ multiplex PCR. The repertoire holds 75,000 to 100,000 clones, with 55% to 80% as singletons. The sample was PBMCs. The source is a female donor in good health and CMV-seronegative. The V gene is TRBV5-4, the J gene TRBJ1-2, with D possibly TRBD1 on 5 matching bases. In DNA form, the CDR3 reads TGTGCCAGCAGCTTGAACGGACAAAGATATGGCTACACCTTC. It codes for CASSLNGQRYGYTF.